The clone carrying this TCR beta chain came up many times. As yet, its antigen is unknown. Germline CDR1 and CDR2: MDHEN and SYDVKM. Trimming left V 3 bases short and J 3 bases short, with 9 bases between. This CDR3 is built from 14 residues. Libraries of TCR beta came from quantitative 5'-RACE with molecular barcodes. TCRdb reprocessed the 5' RACE reads via MiXCR and lists one record per CDR3 protein. The sample carries about 500,000 distinct CDR3 sequences, approximately 5% recorded once. This specimen comes from a study of CD8 T cells in ankylosing spondylitis. Broader study findings: Several highly homologous variants formed a TCR beta motif that appeared characteristic of ankylosing spondylitis blood. Enrichment of disease-linked clones was reportedly significant in matched ankylosing spondylitis synovial fluid. Clones linked to disease, bearing a CD8+ phenotype, were relatively rare in peripheral blood. Some motif variants had been reported before (in reactive arthritis synovial fluid and blood).

The chain recombines TRBV28 with TRBJ1-5, with a possible D match to TRBD1 (5 bases). The TCR sequence derives from a male donor with ankylosing spondylitis. The specimen sequenced was blood, either unsorted or a sorted T cell fraction (not recorded which). Here the CDR3 DNA reads TGTGCCAGCAGTTTTGGGGCTGACAATCAGCCCCAGCATTTT. Encoded protein: CASSFGADNQPQHF.